These T cell receptor beta chains were read from a single sample in a study of early T cells in non-severe SARS-CoV-2 infection. TCRdb fed the 5' RACE reads into MiXCR, producing one record per CDR3 protein. The sample includes tens of thousands of distinct CDR3 sequences, roughly 5.3% seen only once; the top ten take roughly 7.3%. This sample comprised whole blood, obtained at baseline. The source of these receptors is an adult who was a healthcare worker with PCR-confirmed SARS-CoV-2 infection or an uninfected control (not recorded which). The CDR3 runs from the conserved cysteine through the conserved F or W. The D gene is left open where the match is weak. Clone size is stated in some rows and not others, as once, few, many or a class when expanded.

clone size	J gene	D gene	V gene	CDR3 DNA	CDR3 protein
few	TRBJ2-1	TRBD2	TRBV20-1	TGCAGTGCTGCCCTAGCGGGATCCTACAATGAGCAGTTCTTC	CSAALAGSYNEQFF
many	TRBJ1-2	TRBD1	TRBV15	TGTGCCACCAGCAGGGAGGACAGGGGAGGATATGGCTACACCTTC	CATSREDRGGYGYTF
many	TRBJ1-1	.	TRBV11-2	TGTGCCAGCAGCTTAGACCGAGGGTTTAACACTGAAGCTTTCTTT	CASSLDRGFNTEAFF
few	TRBJ2-5	.	TRBV7-8	TGTGCCAGCAGAGTACCGGGCCATAGGGAGACCCAGTACTTC	CASRVPGHRETQYF
many	TRBJ2-7	.	TRBV9	TGTGCCAGCAGCGTAGCTCGGACGCCTTCCTACGAGCAGTACTTC	CASSVARTPSYEQYF
few	TRBJ1-5	.	TRBV4-1	TGCGCCAGCAGCCACCCGGTAACAGGGACTACCGGGCGAAATCAGCCCCAGCATTTT	CASSHPVTGTTGRNQPQHF
few	TRBJ2-1	.	TRBV3-1	TGTGCCAGCAGCCAAGTAACGGGAGCGGTACCCTACAATGAGCAGTTCTTC	CASSQVTGAVPYNEQFF
many	TRBJ2-1	TRBD2	TRBV7-8	TGTGCCAGCAGCTTAGATGTAGCGGGATCTTACTACAATGAGCAGTTCTTC	CASSLDVAGSYYNEQFF
many	TRBJ2-1	.	TRBV30	TGTGCCTGGAGTGTACTTAGTGAGCAGTTCTTC	CAWSVLSEQFF
many	TRBJ2-5	TRBD1	TRBV25-1	TGTGCCAGCAGTGAATTCAGGGGGCAAGAGACCCAGTACTTC	CASSEFRGQETQYF
few	TRBJ1-5	TRBD1	TRBV12-3/TRBV12-4	TGTGCCAGCAGAAAGACAGGGGATGGTCAGCCCCAGCATTTT	CASRKTGDGQPQHF
few	TRBJ1-2	.	TRBV25-1	TGTGCCAGCAGTGAATATAGGAGGGGGAAAAGTATCTACACCTTC	CASSEYRRGKSIYTF
many	TRBJ2-7	.	TRBV20-1	TGCAGTGCTAGCGGGGTCCGCGAGCAGTACTTC	CSASGVREQYF
few	TRBJ2-3	TRBD2	TRBV20-1	TGCAGTGCAACGGGACTAGCCGCAGATACGCAGTATTTT	CSATGLAADTQYF
.	TRBJ1-1	.	TRBV12-3/TRBV12-4	TGTGCCAGCAGTTTCGGGGGGGAGACTGAAGCTTTCTTT	CASSFGGETEAFF
few	TRBJ1-6	.	TRBV20-1	TGCAGTGCGTTGGCAGGGGATGCTTCACCCCTCCACTTT	CSALAGDASPLHF
many	TRBJ2-1	.	TRBV12-3/TRBV12-4	TGTGCCAGCAGTTTATCGGGGGAGAGGGTAAATGAGCAGTTCTTC	CASSLSGERVNEQFF
many	TRBJ2-7	TRBD1	TRBV28	TGTGCCAGCAGCCCCTGGACAGGGGGTTTTTGGCAGTACTTC	CASSPWTGGFWQYF
few	TRBJ1-6	.	TRBV7-6	TGTGCCAGCAGCATACAGGGTGAGGGGTCACCCCTCCACTTT	CASSIQGEGSPLHF
many	TRBJ2-1	.	TRBV7-9	TGTGCCAGCAGCCCGCCACTCCGCGCCAGGGAATACAATGAGCAGTTCTTC	CASSPPLRAREYNEQFF